Listed here are 16 T cell receptor beta chains from one sample, sequenced in a study of identifying expanded T cells in peripheral blood. Only in-frame clones appear in the TCRdb table, and some are missing; sequencing was by immunoSEQ multiplex PCR. The repertoire holds some 78,000 clones, with 84% as singletons. Sequencing used blood. These receptors all stem from a person between 18 and 70 years old in good health.

This sequence joins TRBV5-1 and TRBJ1-1; D is undetermined. The V gene's germline CDR1 is SGHRS and CDR2 YFSETQ. The CDR3 spans 16 residues. V shed 0 bases and J shed 1 base, with 13 bases lying between them. In nucleotides, the CDR3 is TGCGCCAGCAGCTTGGGATCGGGTCAGAAGAACACTGAAGCTTTCTTT. Residues: CASSLGSGQKNTEAFF. Full variable domain (remainder filled in from reference TRBV5-1 and TRBJ1-1): KAGVTQTPRYLIKTRGQQVTLSCSPISGHRSVSWYQQTPGQGLQFLFEYFSETQRNKGNFPGRFSGRQFSNSRSEMNVSTLELGDSALYLCASSLGSGQKNTEAFFGQGTRLTVV.

The chain joins TRBV15 to TRBJ2-7, with D hard to call. This CDR3 comprises 14 residues. The germline CDR1 and CDR2 sequences are LNHNV and YYDKDF (reference sequence). V lost 4 bases and J lost 6, with 16 bases in between. The DNA of the CDR3 is TGTGCCACCAGCATAAGATTTGGAGTAACCGAGCAGTACTTC. This translates into CATSIRFGVTEQYF.

The chain couples TRBV28 to TRBJ1-5; TRBD1 matches 8 bases. V dropped 6 bases and J dropped 3; count of bases not matched to a gene: 13. This CDR3 contains 17 residues. In germline, CDR1 is MDHEN, CDR2 SYDVKM. In DNA, the CDR3 is TGTGCCAGCAGCACTAACCTCGGGACAGGCTTCAATCAGCCCCAGCATTTT. It yields the protein CASSTNLGTGFNQPQHF.

The CDR3 coding sequence is TGCGCCAGCAGCCCACACTCTTCCGGGACTAGCGGGATCACCTACGAGCAGTACTTC. Residues: CASSPHSSGTSGITYEQYF. This chain uses TRBV4-1 with TRBJ2-7; 13 nucleotides match TRBD2. This CDR3 spans 19 amino acids. CDR1 MGHRA and CDR2 YSYEKL come from the germline V gene. With 4 bases clipped from V and 2 bases from J, the junction kept 14 bases outside the gene matches.

The chain joins TRBV18 to TRBJ1-4; the D gene is possibly TRBD1 (5 bases). The V end lost 3 bases, the J end lost 4 bases, and 12 bases lay between the germline ends. From germline, CDR1 is KGHSH and CDR2 LQKENI. CDR3 length: 15 residues. Here the CDR3 DNA reads TGTGCCAGCTCACCCGGACAAGAACTTAATGAAAAACTGTTTTTT. Translated, it gives CASSPGQELNEKLFF.

The chain is built from TRBV19 and TRBJ1-1; D gene ambiguous. The length of the CDR3 is 12 residues. The V gene's germline CDR1 is LNHDA and CDR2 SQIVND (reference sequence). Deletions cut 7 bases from V and 0 bases from J, with 6 bases between. The CDR3 loop reads CASTRMNTEAFF. The CDR3, as DNA: TGTGCCAGTACGAGAATGAACACTGAAGCTTTCTTT.

This chain connects TRBV6-6 to TRBJ2-5; D ambiguous. Trimming took off 4 bases at V and 5 bases at J, with 11 bases between the two ends. In germline, CDR1 is MNHNY, CDR2 SVGAGI (reference sequence). The length of the CDR3 is 13 residues. The CDR3 DNA follows: TGTGCCAGCAGTTCGCAAATGCGGGAGACCCAGTACTTC. It specifies CASSSQMRETQYF.

The chain couples TRBV7-8 to TRBJ1-5, with D hard to call. Germline V gives CDR1 SGHVS, CDR2 FQNEAQ. The CDR3 spans 15 residues. V shed 0 bases and J shed 4 bases, with 10 bases lying between them. As DNA, the CDR3 is TGTGCCAGCAGCTTAGCGCGCGCTACAAATCAGCCCCAGCATTTT. Translation gives CASSLARATNQPQHF.

V usage is TRBV6-5 and J usage is TRBJ1-2; 8 bases map to TRBD1. Per germline, CDR1 MNHEY and CDR2 SVGAGI. CDR3 length: 14 amino acids. CDR3 nucleotides: TGTGTCATCCGGGACAGGAAAGCTAACTATGGCTACACCTTC. Translated, it gives CVIRDRKANYGYTF.

The chain recombines TRBV28 with TRBJ2-7; D remains ambiguous. CDR3 length: 11 residues. V lost 6 bases and J 4 bases, leaving 7 bases between the germline ends. Germline V lookup: CDR1 MDHEN, CDR2 SYDVKM. As DNA, the CDR3 is TGTGCCAGCAGCTACCAATACGAGCAGTACTTC. The encoded protein is CASSYQYEQYF.

CDR3 sequence: CASSAGTGVGETQYF. CDR3 bases: TGTGCCAGCAGTGCCGGGACAGGGGTAGGAGAGACCCAGTACTTC. This chain connects TRBV28 to TRBJ2-5, with TRBD1 matching over 10 bases. Germline V gene sequence: CDR1 MDHEN, CDR2 SYDVKM. The CDR3 length is 15 residues. V shed 5 bases, J shed 4 bases, and the junction held 7 bases outside the gene matches.

The chain combines TRBV5-6 with TRBJ2-4; D is unclear. The ends were cut back, 2 bases at V and 4 bases at J, with 16 bases in the middle. This CDR3 region has 16 residues. Looked up from germline, CDR1 is SGHDT and CDR2 is YYEEEE. The CDR3 loop reads CASSLYVATGKNIQYF. In nucleotides, the CDR3 is TGTGCCAGCAGCTTATACGTTGCGACTGGGAAAAACATTCAGTACTTC.

V usage is TRBV5-1 and J usage is TRBJ2-2; 13 nucleotides line up with TRBD2. Trimming took 4 bases from V and 7 from J; bases not matched to a gene: 7. The CDR3 sequence is 16 residues long. CDR1 is SGHRS, CDR2 YFSETQ, per germline. This CDR3 reads CASSHGLAGAVGELFF. The CDR3 DNA reads TGCGCCAGCAGCCACGGACTAGCGGGAGCGGTCGGGGAGCTGTTTTTT.

The DNA for the CDR3 is TGTGCCAGCTCCAGTAGTTATGGCTACACCTTC. It yields the protein CASSSSYGYTF. The rearrangement uses TRBV2 and TRBJ1-2; D ambiguous. V was pared by 8 bases and J by 5 bases, with 9 bases between. The CDR3 extends over 11 amino acids. Germline CDR1 SNHLY, CDR2 FYNNEI.

V usage is TRBV5-4 and J usage is TRBJ2-1; maybe TRBD1 (5 bases). V was cut by 0 bases and J by 4 bases, with 11 bases left in between. Germline V gene sequence: CDR1 SGHNT, CDR2 YYREEE (reference sequence). The CDR3 is 15 residues long. This CDR3 is CASSLGGARYNEQFF. CDR3 DNA: TGTGCCAGCAGCTTGGGTGGGGCTAGATACAATGAGCAGTTCTTC.

This chain uses TRBV19 with TRBJ2-1; D gene unclear. The CDR3 sequence is 14 residues long. Germline-derived CDR1 and CDR2 are LNHDA and SQIVND (reference sequence). Between the trimmed V and J ends, which lost 2 bases and 7 bases, there was a span of 12 bases. CDR3 protein: CASSIFIDRNEQFF. The CDR3 DNA reads TGTGCCAGTAGTATATTTATTGATCGAAATGAGCAGTTCTTC.